The 9 T cell receptor beta chains given below trace back to one sample, sequenced in a study of T cells in Graves' hyperthyroidism and ophthalmopathy. From RNA transcripts, TCR beta CDR3 regions were amplified. TCR CDR3 underwent first-round RT-PCR with the HTBI primer set. TCRdb reanalysed the multiplex PCR reads using MiXCR and keeps one entry per CDR3 protein. The table records more than 350,000 distinct CDR3 sequences, more than 13% of them present only once. Specimen: blood. These receptors were obtained from a woman in her 30s with Graves' hyperthyroidism.

This clonotype came up many times. The V and J genes are TRBV7-8 and TRBJ2-5; no reliable D call. The V gene's germline CDR1 is SGHVS and CDR2 FQNEAQ. This CDR3 has 14 amino acids. V lost 4 bases, J lost 0 bases, and 9 bases lay in between. CDR3 in amino acids: CASSSRSHQETQYF. The CDR3 region has the DNA TGTGCCAGCAGCTCACGGTCTCACCAAGAGACCCAGTACTTC.

This clonotype was seen at least ten times. The chain employs TRBV7-8 and TRBJ1-1; D is unresolved. Trimming stripped 5 bases from V and 3 bases from J, with 16 bases between. CDR1 and CDR2 (germline): SGHVS, FQNEAQ. The CDR3 contains 15 residues. The CDR3 sequence: CASSPRRIEDTEAFF. CDR3 DNA: TGTGCCAGCAGCCCCAGGCGGATCGAGGACACTGAAGCTTTCTTT.

The V gene is TRBV5-1, the J gene TRBJ2-7; a weak D match, TRBD2 (5 bases). This CDR3 region has 14 residues. The V gene's germline CDR1 is SGHRS and CDR2 YFSETQ. Trimming removed 1 base from V and 7 bases from J, with 15 bases in between. The CDR3 DNA sequence: TGCGCCAGCAGCTTGAACCCCGGAGGAAATGAGCAGTACTTC. Amino acids: CASSLNPGGNEQYF.

The table lists this clonotype with a few counts. V is TRBV3-1 and J is TRBJ2-7, with unresolved D. The V gene lost 2 bases and the J gene lost 2 bases, with 10 bases spanning the gap. Germline V gene data show CDR1 as LGHDT and CDR2 as YNNKEL (reference sequence). This CDR3 spans 14 amino acids. Here the CDR3 reads CASSQMGQPYEQYF. CDR3 coding DNA: TGTGCCAGCAGCCAAATGGGCCAGCCCTACGAGCAGTACTTC.

The chain uses TRBV7-3 and TRBJ2-1, with 10 positions matching TRBD2. Trimming cost V 4 bases and J 8 bases; bases outside gene matches: 8. The length of the CDR3 is 15 residues. Germline values: CDR1 SGHTA, CDR2 FQGTGA. The CDR3 is CASSSQREGRYEQFF. For the CDR3, the DNA is TGTGCCAGCAGCTCTCAGCGGGAGGGCCGCTATGAGCAGTTCTTC.

The V gene is TRBV11-2, the J gene TRBJ2-1, with D perhaps assigned TRBD1 or TRBD2 (5 bases each). V dropped 5 bases and J dropped 10 bases, with 21 bases sitting between them. This CDR3 region has 15 residues. Per the germline V gene, CDR1 is SGHAT and CDR2 is FQNNGV. In nucleotides, the CDR3 is TGTGCCAGCAGCCCTAGGGGACCAGCCATTGGGGAGCAGTTCTTC. It yields the protein CASSPRGPAIGEQFF.

This clonotype was seen ten or more times. The gene calls are TRBV24-1 and TRBJ2-1, with TRBD1 as a possible D gene (6 bases). Germline assignment: CDR1 KGHDR and CDR2 SFDVKD. Trimming pared 5 bases from V and 5 bases from J, leaving 9 bases between. This CDR3 is 13 amino acids long. The CDR3 DNA follows: TGTGCCACCAGTGGGACAGCTAACAATGAGCAGTTCTTC. This sequence encodes CATSGTANNEQFF.

CDR3 in DNA: TGCAGTGCTAGGAGGGGGGGCGGGAGAAGCGATGAGCAGTTCTTC. This gives the protein CSARRGGGRSDEQFF. The gene calls are TRBV20-1 and TRBJ2-1; a weak D match, TRBD2 (7 bases). The CDR3 has 15 amino acids. V lost 3 bases and J lost 8, with 20 bases in between. Germline V gene data show CDR1 as DFQATT and CDR2 as SNEGSKA (reference sequence).

This clonotype showed up just a few times. The genes are TRBV19 and TRBJ2-1; TRBD2 might be the D (5 bases). V dropped 8 bases and J dropped 4 bases, with 18 bases sitting between them. The CDR3 loop spans 15 amino acids. Germline-derived CDR1 and CDR2 are LNHDA and SQIVND (reference sequence). CDR3 region: CASRGSGSLYNEQFF. The CDR3 DNA follows: TGTGCCAGTCGGGGATCCGGTTCCCTTTACAATGAGCAGTTCTTC.